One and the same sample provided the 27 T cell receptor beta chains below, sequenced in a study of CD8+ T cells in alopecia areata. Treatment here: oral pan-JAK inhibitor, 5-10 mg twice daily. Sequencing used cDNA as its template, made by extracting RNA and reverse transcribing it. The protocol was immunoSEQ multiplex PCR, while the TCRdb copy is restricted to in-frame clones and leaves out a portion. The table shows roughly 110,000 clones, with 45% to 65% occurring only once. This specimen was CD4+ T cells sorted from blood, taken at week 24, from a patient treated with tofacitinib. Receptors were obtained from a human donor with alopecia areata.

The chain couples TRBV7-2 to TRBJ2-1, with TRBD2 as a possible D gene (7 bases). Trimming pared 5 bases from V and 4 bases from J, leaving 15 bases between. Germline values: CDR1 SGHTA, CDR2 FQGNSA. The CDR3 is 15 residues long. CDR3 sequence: CASSPGGLLYNEQFF. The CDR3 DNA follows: TGTGCCAGCAGCCCCGGGGGGCTTTTATACAATGAGCAGTTCTTC.

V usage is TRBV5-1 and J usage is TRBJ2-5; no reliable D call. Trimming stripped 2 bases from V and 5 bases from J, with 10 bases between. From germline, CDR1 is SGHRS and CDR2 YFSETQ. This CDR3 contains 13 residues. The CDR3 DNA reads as TGCGCCAGCAGCTTTTCTGCAAGGGAGACCCAGTACTTC. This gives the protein CASSFSARETQYF.

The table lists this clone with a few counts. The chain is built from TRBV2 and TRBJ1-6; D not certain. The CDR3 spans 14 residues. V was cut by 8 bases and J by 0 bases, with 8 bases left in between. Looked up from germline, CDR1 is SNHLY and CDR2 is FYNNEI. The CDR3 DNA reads TGTGCCAGCCATAGAAGCTCCTATAATTCACCCCTCCACTTT. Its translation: CASHRSSYNSPLHF.

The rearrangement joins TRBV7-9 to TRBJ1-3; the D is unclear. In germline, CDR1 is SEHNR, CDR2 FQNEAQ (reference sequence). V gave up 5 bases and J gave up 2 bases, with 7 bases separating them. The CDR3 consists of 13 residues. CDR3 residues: CASSPEAGNTIYF. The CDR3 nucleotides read TGTGCCAGCAGCCCGGAAGCTGGAAACACCATATATTTT.

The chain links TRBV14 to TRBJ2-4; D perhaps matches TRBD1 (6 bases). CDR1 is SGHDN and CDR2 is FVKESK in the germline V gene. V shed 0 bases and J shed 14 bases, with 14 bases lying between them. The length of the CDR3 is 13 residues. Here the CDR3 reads CASSQETGTREYF. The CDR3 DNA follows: TGTGCCAGCAGCCAAGAAACAGGGACGCGGGAGTACTTC.

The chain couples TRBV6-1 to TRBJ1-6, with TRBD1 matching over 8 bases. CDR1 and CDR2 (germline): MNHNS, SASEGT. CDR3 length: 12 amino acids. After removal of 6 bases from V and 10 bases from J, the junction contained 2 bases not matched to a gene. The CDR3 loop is CASRTGDSPLHF. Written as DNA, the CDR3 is TGTGCCAGCAGGACAGGGGACTCACCCCTCCACTTT.

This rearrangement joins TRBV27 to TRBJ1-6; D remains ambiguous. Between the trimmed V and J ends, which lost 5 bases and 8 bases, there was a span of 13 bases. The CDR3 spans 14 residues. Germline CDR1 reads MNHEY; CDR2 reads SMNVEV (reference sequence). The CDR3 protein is CASSPSPRYSPLHF. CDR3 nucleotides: TGTGCCAGCAGTCCCTCTCCCAGGTATTCACCCCTCCACTTT.

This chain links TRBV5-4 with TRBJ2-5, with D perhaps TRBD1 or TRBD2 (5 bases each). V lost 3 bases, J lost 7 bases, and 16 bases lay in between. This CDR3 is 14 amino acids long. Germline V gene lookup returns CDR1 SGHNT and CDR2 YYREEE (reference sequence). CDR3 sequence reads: CASSSPGFGGTQYF. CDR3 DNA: TGTGCCAGCAGCTCGCCGGGTTTTGGGGGGACCCAGTACTTC. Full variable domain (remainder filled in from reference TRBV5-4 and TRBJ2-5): ETGVTQSPTHLIKTRGQQVTLRCSSQSGHNTVSWYQQALGQGPQFIFQYYREEENGRGNFPPRFSGLQFPNYSSELNVNALELDDSALYLCASSSPGFGGTQYFGPGTRLLVL.

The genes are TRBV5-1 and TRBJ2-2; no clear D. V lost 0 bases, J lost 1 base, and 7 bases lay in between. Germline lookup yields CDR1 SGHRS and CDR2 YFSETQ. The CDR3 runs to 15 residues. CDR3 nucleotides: TGCGCCAGCAGCTTGGGACACCTGAACACCGGGGAGCTGTTTTTT. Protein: CASSLGHLNTGELFF.

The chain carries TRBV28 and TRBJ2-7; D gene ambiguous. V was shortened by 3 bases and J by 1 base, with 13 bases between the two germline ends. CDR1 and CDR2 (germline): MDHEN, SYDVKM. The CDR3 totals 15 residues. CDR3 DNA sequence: TGTGCCAGCAGTTTCCCCTCGTGGAGATCCTACGAGCAGTACTTC. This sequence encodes CASSFPSWRSYEQYF.

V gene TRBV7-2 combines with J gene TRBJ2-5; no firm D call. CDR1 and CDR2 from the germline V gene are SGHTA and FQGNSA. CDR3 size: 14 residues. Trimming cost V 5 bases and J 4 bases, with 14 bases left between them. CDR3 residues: CASSPPPGRETQYF. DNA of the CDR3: TGTGCCAGCAGCCCACCCCCCGGCCGAGAGACCCAGTACTTC.

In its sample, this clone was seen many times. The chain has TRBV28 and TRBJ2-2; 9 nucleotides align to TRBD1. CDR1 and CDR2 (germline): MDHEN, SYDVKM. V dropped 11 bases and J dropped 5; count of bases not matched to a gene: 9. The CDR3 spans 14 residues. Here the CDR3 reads CAVQDRGFTGELFF. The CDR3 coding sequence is TGTGCCGTCCAGGACAGGGGATTTACCGGGGAGCTGTTTTTT.

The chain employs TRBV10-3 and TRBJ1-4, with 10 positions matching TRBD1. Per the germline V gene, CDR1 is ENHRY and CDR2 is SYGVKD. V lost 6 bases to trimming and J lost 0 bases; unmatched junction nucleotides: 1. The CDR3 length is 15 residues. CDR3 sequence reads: CAIRTGGATNEKLFF. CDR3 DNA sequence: TGTGCCATCAGGACAGGGGGCGCAACTAATGAAAAACTGTTTTTT.

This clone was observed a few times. The CDR3 nucleotides are TGTGCCAGCAGCTCCACTAGCCCCGGGGAGCTGTTTTTT. It yields the protein CASSSTSPGELFF. The gene calls are TRBV7-2 and TRBJ2-2; a weak D match, TRBD2 (6 bases). Per germline, CDR1 SGHTA and CDR2 FQGNSA. The CDR3 sequence is 13 residues long. Trimming shortened V by 4 bases and J by 6 bases, and 9 bases separated the two germline ends.

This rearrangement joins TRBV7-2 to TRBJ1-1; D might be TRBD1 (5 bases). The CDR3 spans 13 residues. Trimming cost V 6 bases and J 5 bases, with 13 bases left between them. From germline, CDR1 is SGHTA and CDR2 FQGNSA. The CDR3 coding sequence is TGTGCCAGCAGAGGGGCAGGGCGTACTGAAGCTTTCTTT. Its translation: CASRGAGRTEAFF.

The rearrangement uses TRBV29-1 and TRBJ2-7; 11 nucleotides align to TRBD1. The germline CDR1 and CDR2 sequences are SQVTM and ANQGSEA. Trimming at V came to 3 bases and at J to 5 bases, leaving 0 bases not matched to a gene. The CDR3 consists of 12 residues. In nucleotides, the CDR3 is TGCAGCGTTGAGGGACAGGGGGACGAGCAGTACTTC. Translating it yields CSVEGQGDEQYF.

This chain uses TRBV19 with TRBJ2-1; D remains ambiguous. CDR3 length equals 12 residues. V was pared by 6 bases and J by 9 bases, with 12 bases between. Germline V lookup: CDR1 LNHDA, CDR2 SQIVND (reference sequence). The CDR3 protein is CASSTLLSEQFF. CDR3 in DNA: TGTGCCAGTAGCACCCTCCTGAGTGAGCAGTTCTTC.

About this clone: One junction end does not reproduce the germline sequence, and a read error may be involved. The CDR3 loop is CASREGLSTDTQYF. The DNA for the CDR3 is TGTGCCAGCAGGGAAGGACTCAGCACAGATACGCAGTATTTT. The V call is TRBV2, the J call TRBJ2-3; a possible D gene is TRBD2 (5 bases). Per the germline V gene, CDR1 is SNHLY and CDR2 is FYNNEI. This CDR3 is 14 amino acids long. The full variable domain, rest sourced from reference TRBV2 and TRBJ2-3, is EPEVTQTPSHQVTQMGQEVILRCVPISNHLYFYWYRQILGQKVEFLVSFYNNEISEKSEIFDDQFSVERPDGSNFTLKIRSTKLEDSAMYFCASREGLSTDTQYFGPGTRLTVL.

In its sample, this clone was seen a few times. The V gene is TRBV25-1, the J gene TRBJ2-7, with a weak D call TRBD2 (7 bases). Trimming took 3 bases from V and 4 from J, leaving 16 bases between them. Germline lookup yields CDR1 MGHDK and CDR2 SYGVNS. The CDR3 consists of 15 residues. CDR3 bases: TGTGCCAGCAGTGATCCCGGGGAGGGGGTTTACGAGCAGTACTTC. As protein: CASSDPGEGVYEQYF.

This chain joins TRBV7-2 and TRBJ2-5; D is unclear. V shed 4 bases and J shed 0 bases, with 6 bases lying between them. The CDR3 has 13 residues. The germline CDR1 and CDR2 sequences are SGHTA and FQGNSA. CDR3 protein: CASSSTNQETQYF. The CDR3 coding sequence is TGTGCCAGCAGCTCAACCAACCAAGAGACCCAGTACTTC.

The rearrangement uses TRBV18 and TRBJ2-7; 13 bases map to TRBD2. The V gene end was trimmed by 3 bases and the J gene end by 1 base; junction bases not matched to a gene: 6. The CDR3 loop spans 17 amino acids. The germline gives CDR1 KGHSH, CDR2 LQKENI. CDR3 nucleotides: TGTGCCAGCTCACCCGGACTAGCGGGGGATTATTCCTACGAGCAGTACTTC. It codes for CASSPGLAGDYSYEQYF.

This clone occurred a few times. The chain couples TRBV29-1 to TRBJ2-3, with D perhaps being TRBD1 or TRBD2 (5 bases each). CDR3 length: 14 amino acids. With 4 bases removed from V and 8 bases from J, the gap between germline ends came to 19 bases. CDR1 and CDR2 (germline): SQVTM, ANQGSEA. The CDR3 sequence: CSVGELALQGTQYF. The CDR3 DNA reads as TGCAGCGTTGGCGAGTTAGCGCTTCAGGGTACGCAGTATTTT.

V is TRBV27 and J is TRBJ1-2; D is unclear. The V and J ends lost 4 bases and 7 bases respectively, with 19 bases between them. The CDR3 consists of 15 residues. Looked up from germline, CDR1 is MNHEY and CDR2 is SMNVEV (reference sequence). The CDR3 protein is CASSSTLNKVGGYTF. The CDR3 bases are TGTGCCAGCAGTTCCACCTTGAATAAGGTGGGTGGCTACACCTTC.

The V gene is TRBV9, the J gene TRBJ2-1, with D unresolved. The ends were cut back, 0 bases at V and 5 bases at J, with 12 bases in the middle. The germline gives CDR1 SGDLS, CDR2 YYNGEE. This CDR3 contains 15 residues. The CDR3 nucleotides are TGTGCCAGCAGCGTAGATGGTCGTCTGAACAATGAGCAGTTCTTC. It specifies CASSVDGRLNNEQFF.

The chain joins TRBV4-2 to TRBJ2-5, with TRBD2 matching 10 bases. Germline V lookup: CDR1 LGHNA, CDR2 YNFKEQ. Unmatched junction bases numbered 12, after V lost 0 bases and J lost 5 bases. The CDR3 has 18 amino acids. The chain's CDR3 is CASSQDLGAGGFGETQYF. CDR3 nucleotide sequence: TGTGCCAGCAGCCAAGATTTGGGAGCGGGGGGGTTCGGGGAGACCCAGTACTTC.

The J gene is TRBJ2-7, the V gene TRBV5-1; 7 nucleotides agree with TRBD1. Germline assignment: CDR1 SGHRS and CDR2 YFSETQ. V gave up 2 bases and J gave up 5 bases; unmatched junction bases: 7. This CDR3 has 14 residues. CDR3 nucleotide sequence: TGCGCCAGCAGCTTAAGGGACAGCGGTGACGAGCAGTACTTC. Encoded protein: CASSLRDSGDEQYF.

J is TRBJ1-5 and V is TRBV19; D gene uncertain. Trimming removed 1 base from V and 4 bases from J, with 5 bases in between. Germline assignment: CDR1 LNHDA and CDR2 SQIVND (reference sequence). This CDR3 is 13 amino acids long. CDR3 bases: TGTGCCAGTAGTATAGCGGGTAATCAGCCCCAGCATTTT. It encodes CASSIAGNQPQHF.